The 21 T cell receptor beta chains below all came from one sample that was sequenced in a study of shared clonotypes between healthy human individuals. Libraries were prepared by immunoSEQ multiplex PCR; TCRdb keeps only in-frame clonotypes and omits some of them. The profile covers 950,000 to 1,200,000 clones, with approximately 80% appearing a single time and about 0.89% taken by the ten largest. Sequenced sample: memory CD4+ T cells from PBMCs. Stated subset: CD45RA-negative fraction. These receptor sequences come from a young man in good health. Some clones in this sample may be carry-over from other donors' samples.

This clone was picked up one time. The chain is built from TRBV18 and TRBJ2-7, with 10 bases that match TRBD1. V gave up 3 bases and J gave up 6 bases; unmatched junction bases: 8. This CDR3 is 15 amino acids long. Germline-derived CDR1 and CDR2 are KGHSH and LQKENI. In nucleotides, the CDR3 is TGTGCCAGCTCACCTACCGGGACAGGGGCTCGCGAGCAGTACTTC. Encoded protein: CASSPTGTGAREQYF.

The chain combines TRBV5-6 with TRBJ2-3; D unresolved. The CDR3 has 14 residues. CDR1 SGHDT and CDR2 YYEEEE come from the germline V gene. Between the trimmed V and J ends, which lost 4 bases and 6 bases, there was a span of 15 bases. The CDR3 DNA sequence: TGTGCCAGCAGCCGGACGGTGCTTAGGGATACGCAGTATTTT. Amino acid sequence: CASSRTVLRDTQYF.

CDR3: CASSVGGSNTEAFF. The DNA of the CDR3 is TGTGCCAGCAGCGTAGGAGGGTCTAACACTGAAGCTTTCTTT. V and J are TRBV9 and TRBJ1-1; no clear D. This CDR3 spans 14 amino acids. Germline loops: CDR1 SGDLS, CDR2 YYNGEE. With 0 bases removed from V and 2 bases from J, the gap between germline ends came to 8 bases.

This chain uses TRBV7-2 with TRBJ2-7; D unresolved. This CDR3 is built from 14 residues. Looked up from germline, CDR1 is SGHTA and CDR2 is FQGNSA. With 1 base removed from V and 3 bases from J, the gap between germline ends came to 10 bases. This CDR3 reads CASSLGRSGYEQYF. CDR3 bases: TGTGCCAGCAGCTTAGGTCGATCGGGCTACGAGCAGTACTTC.

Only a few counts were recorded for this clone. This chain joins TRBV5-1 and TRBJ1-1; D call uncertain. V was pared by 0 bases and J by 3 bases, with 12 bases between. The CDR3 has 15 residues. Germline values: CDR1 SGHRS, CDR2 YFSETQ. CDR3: CASSLGSGRDTEAFF. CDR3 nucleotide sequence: TGCGCCAGCAGCTTGGGTTCAGGTAGGGACACTGAAGCTTTCTTT.

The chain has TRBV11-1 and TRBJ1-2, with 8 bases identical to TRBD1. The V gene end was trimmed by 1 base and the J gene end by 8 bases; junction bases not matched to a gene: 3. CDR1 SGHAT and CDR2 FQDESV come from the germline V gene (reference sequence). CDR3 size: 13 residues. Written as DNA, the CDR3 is TGTGCCAGCAGCTTAGGGACAGGGTACGGCTACACCTTC. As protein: CASSLGTGYGYTF.

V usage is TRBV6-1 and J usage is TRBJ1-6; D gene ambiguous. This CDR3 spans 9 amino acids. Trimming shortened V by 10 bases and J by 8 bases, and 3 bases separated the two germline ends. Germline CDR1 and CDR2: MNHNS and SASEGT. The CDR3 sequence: CATDSPLHF. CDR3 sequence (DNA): TGTGCCACTGATTCACCCCTCCACTTT.

Here the CDR3 DNA reads TGTGCCAGCAGCACCACCGGGGGGTCCGGGGCCAAAAACATTCAGTACTTC. It specifies CASSTTGGSGAKNIQYF. The chain combines TRBV9 with TRBJ2-4; 7 nucleotides agree with TRBD2. This CDR3 contains 17 residues. Germline CDR1 SGDLS, CDR2 YYNGEE. V shed 4 bases, J shed 1 base, and the junction held 11 bases outside the gene matches.

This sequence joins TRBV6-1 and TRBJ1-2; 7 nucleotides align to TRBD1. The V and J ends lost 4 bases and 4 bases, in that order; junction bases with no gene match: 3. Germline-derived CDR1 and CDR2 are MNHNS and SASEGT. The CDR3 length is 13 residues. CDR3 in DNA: TGTGCCAGCAGTGTGGGGGACAGCTATGGCTACACCTTC. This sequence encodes CASSVGDSYGYTF.

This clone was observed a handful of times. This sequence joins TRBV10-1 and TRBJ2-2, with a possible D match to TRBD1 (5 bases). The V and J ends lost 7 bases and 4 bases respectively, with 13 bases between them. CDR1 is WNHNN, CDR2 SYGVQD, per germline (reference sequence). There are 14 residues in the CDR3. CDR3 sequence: CASTAGIGTGELFF. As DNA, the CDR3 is TGCGCCAGCACGGCAGGGATCGGCACCGGGGAGCTGTTTTTT.

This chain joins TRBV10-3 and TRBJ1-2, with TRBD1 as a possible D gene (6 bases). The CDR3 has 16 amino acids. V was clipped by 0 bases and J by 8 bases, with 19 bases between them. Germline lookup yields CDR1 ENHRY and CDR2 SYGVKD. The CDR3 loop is CAISESYRQVMGGYTF. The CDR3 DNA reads TGTGCCATCAGTGAGTCTTATCGACAGGTCATGGGGGGCTACACCTTC.

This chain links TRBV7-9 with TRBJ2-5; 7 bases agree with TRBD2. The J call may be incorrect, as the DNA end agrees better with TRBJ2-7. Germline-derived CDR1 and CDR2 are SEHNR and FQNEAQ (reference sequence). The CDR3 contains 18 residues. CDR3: CASRPKVGGKGVRDEQYF. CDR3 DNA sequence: TGTGCCAGCAGGCCCAAGGTGGGGGGGAAAGGTGTCAGGGACGAGCAGTACTTC.

The chain's CDR3 is CATSRGPGAEAFF. CDR3 DNA sequence: TGTGCCACCAGCAGAGGACCGGGGGCCGAAGCTTTCTTT. This chain connects TRBV15 to TRBJ1-1, with D possibly being TRBD1 (6 bases). CDR1 LNHNV and CDR2 YYDKDF come from the germline V gene (reference sequence). This CDR3 comprises 13 residues. Trimming took off 1 base at V and 8 bases at J, with 11 bases between the two ends.

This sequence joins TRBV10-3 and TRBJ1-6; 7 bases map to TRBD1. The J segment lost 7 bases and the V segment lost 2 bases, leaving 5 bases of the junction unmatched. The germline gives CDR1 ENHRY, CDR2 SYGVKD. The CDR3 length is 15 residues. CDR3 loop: CAISERDSQNSPLHF. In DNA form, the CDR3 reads TGTGCCATCAGTGAGCGGGACAGTCAGAATTCACCCCTCCACTTT.

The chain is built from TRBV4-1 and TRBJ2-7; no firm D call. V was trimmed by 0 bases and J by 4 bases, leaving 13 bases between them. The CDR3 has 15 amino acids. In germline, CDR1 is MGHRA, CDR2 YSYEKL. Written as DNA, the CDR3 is TGCGCCAGCAGCCAAGAAATCAGAACGGTGTACGAGCAGTACTTC. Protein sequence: CASSQEIRTVYEQYF.

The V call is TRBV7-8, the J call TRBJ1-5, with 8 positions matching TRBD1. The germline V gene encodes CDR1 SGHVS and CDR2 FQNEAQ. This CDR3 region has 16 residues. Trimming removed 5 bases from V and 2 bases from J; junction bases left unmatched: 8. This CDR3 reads CASSATDRGGNQPQHF. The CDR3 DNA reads TGTGCCAGCAGCGCAACCGACAGGGGTGGCAATCAGCCCCAGCATTTT.

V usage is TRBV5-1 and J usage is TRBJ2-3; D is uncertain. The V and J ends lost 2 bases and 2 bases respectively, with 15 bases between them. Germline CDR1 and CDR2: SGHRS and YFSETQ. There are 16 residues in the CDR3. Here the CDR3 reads CASSLGSSSLTDTQYF. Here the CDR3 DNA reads TGCGCCAGCAGCTTAGGAAGTTCGTCCCTCACAGATACGCAGTATTTT. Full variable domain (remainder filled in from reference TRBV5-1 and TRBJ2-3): KAGVTQTPRYLIKTRGQQVTLSCSPISGHRSVSWYQQTPGQGLQFLFEYFSETQRNKGNFPGRFSGRQFSNSRSEMNVSTLELGDSALYLCASSLGSSSLTDTQYFGPGTRLTVL.

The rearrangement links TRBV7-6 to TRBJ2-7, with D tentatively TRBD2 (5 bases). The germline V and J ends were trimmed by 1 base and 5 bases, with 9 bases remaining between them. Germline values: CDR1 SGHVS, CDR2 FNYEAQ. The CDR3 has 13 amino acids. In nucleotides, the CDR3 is TGTGCCAGCAGCTTAGTTTCTAGCCACGAGCAGTACTTC. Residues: CASSLVSSHEQYF.

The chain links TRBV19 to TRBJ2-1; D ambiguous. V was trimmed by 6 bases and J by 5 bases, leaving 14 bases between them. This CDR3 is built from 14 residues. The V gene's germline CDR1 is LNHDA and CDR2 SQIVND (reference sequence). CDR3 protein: CASRLSWAHNEQFF. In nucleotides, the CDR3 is TGTGCCAGTAGATTAAGTTGGGCCCACAATGAGCAGTTCTTC. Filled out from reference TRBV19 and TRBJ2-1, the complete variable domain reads DGGITQSPKYLFRKEGQNVTLSCEQNLNHDAMYWYRQDPGQGLRLIYYSQIVNDFQKGDIAEGYSVSREKKESFPLTVTSAQKNPTAFYLCASRLSWAHNEQFFGPGTRLTVL.

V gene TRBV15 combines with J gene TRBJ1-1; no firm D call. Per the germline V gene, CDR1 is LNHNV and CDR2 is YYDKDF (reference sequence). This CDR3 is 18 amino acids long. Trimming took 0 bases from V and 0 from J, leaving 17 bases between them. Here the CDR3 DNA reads TGTGCCACCAGCAGAGATACCGTGTACTATAACATGAACACTGAAGCTTTCTTT. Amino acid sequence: CATSRDTVYYNMNTEAFF. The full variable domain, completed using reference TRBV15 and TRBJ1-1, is DAMVIQNPRYQVTQFGKPVTLSCSQTLNHNVMYWYQQKSSQAPKLLFHYYDKDFNNEADTPDNFQSRRPNTSFCFLDIRSPGLGDTAMYLCATSRDTVYYNMNTEAFFGQGTRLTVV.

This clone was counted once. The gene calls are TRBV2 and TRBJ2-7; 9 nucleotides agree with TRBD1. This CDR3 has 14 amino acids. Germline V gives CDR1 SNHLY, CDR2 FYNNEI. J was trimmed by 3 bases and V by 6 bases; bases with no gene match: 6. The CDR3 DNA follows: TGTGCCAGCAGCGCCGGACAGGGGCACTACGAGCAGTACTTC. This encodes CASSAGQGHYEQYF.